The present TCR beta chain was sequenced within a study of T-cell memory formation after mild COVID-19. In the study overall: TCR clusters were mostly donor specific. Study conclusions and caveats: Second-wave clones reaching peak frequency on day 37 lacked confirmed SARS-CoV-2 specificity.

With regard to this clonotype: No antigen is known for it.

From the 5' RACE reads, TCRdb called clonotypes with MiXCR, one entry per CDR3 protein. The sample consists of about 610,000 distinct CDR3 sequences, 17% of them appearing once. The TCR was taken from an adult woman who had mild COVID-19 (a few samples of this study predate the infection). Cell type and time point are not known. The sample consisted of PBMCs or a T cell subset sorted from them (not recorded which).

Here the CDR3 reads CASSHAAGGEYGYTF. The CDR3 nucleotides read TGCGCCAGCAGCCACGCGGCAGGGGGAGAATATGGCTACACCTTC. V usage is TRBV4-3 and J usage is TRBJ1-2; TRBD1 aligns across 7 bases. V lost 3 bases to trimming and J lost 5 bases; unmatched junction nucleotides: 9. The CDR3 runs 15 residues. The V gene's germline CDR1 is LGHNA and CDR2 YSLEER.